The 25 T cell receptor beta chains listed next were all sequenced from one sample in a study of regulatory T cells in long-lasting Graves disease. Arm-PCR of CDR3 regions and iRepertoire HTBI primers were the basis on which TCR beta libraries were built. TCRdb reprocessed the multiplex PCR reads with MiXCR, giving one entry per CDR3 protein. The sample contains fewer than 400,000 distinct CDR3 sequences, about 20% of which appear only once. As for time point: newly diagnosed GD, antithyroid drugs for less than 3 months. The TCR library used RNA extracted from PBMCs. The material was peripheral blood mononuclear cells (PBMCs), obtained at new diagnosis, from a patient treated with antithyroid drugs. The receptors here all came from a female donor with Graves disease.

The chain uses TRBV7-2 and TRBJ2-3; D is possibly TRBD2 (5 bases). V lost 5 bases to trimming and J lost 2 bases, with 11 bases between them. The CDR3 runs 14 residues. The V gene's germline CDR1 is SGHTA and CDR2 FQGNSA. The CDR3 sequence: CASSPQRSTDTQYF. CDR3 in DNA: TGTGCCAGCAGCCCCCAGCGGTCCACAGATACGCAGTATTTT.

Ten or more counts support this clonotype. This chain joins TRBV11-2 and TRBJ2-7; tentative D call: TRBD2 (6 bases). Germline V gives CDR1 SGHAT, CDR2 FQNNGV. The V gene lost 1 base and the J gene lost 0 bases, with 19 bases spanning the gap. The CDR3 spans 18 residues. The CDR3 DNA sequence: TGTGCCAGCAGCTTAGGGGTGTGGGGAGCGGGCTTCTCCTACGAGCAGTACTTC. It codes for CASSLGVWGAGFSYEQYF.

This clonotype has a count of ten or more. This sequence joins TRBV19 and TRBJ2-5; perhaps TRBD2 as D (5 bases). The ends were cut back, 4 bases at V and 3 bases at J, with 21 bases in the middle. There are 17 residues in the CDR3. Germline-derived CDR1 and CDR2 are LNHDA and SQIVND (reference sequence). CDR3 sequence reads: CASSKRSDLSLEETQYF. CDR3 nucleotide sequence: TGTGCCAGTAGTAAGCGGTCCGACCTCTCCCTAGAAGAGACCCAGTACTTC.

This rearrangement joins TRBV4-2 to TRBJ2-4; 10 nucleotides match TRBD2. This CDR3 has 18 residues. After removal of 2 bases from V and 1 base from J, the junction contained 8 bases not matched to a gene. Germline loops: CDR1 LGHNA, CDR2 YNFKEQ. The CDR3 region has the DNA TGTGCCAGCAGCCAAAAATTAGCGGGAGGCCCCGCCAAAAACATTCAGTACTTC. Its protein product is CASSQKLAGGPAKNIQYF.

This clonotype has ten or more counts. J is TRBJ2-6 and V is TRBV29-1; 7 bases line up with TRBD1. From germline, CDR1 is SQVTM and CDR2 ANQGSEA. The CDR3 runs 14 residues. The CDR3 coding sequence is TGCAGTGTCGGGACAGTCTCTGGGGCCAACGTCCTGACTTTC. It translates to CSVGTVSGANVLTF.

This clonotype was found many times. This chain links TRBV24-1 with TRBJ2-1; 10 bases are a match to TRBD2. The J segment lost 4 bases and the V segment lost 8 bases, leaving 13 bases of the junction unmatched. The CDR3 is 17 residues long. CDR1 KGHDR and CDR2 SFDVKD come from the germline V gene. CDR3 sequence: CATTPGSGRAGYNEQFF. CDR3 DNA sequence: TGTGCCACCACACCAGGCAGCGGGAGGGCCGGTTACAATGAGCAGTTCTTC.

This clonotype was seen at least ten times. The chain joins TRBV11-3 to TRBJ1-1, with D unresolved. Trimming removed 1 base from V and 0 bases from J, with 21 bases in between. The CDR3 runs to 19 residues. Germline loops: CDR1 SGHNT, CDR2 YENEEA. The CDR3 DNA reads as TGTGCCAGCAGCTTAGCTGGGTATGCGGCCGGAGGCATGAACACTGAAGCTTTCTTT. It codes for CASSLAGYAAGGMNTEAFF.

J is TRBJ2-6 and V is TRBV4-1, with 11 nucleotides matching TRBD1. Germline loops: CDR1 MGHRA, CDR2 YSYEKL. After removal of 8 bases from V and 3 bases from J, the junction contained 6 bases not matched to a gene. The CDR3 is 16 residues long. CDR3 coding DNA: TGCGCCAGCTCCCCGGACAGGGGGCTTGGGGCCAACGTCCTGACTTTC. This sequence encodes CASSPDRGLGANVLTF.

There are a few counts of this clonotype. The chain has TRBV7-9 and TRBJ2-1; D is perhaps TRBD2 (6 bases). Trimming cost V 5 bases and J 2 bases, with 25 bases left between them. The CDR3 has 19 amino acids. Germline V gene data show CDR1 as SEHNR and CDR2 as FQNEAQ (reference sequence). The CDR3 sequence is CASSPSNPLGGGAYNEQFF. In nucleotides, the CDR3 is TGTGCCAGCAGCCCCTCTAACCCCCTCGGGGGTGGAGCCTACAATGAGCAGTTCTTC.

Comments on this clonotype: Being one base from a much bigger clone, this may be a read error. The J gene is TRBJ2-1, the V gene TRBV28; D is ambiguous. Judging by the DNA end, TRBJ2-5 fits better; the J call may be wrong. Germline-derived CDR1 and CDR2 are MDHEN and SYDVKM. The CDR3 consists of 14 residues. The CDR3 DNA follows: TGTGTCAGCAGTTTATCCGGGCCCCGGAAGACCCAGTACTTC. It encodes CVSSLSGPRKTQYF.

This clonotype has a count of ten or more. The chain joins TRBV5-5 to TRBJ2-5; no reliable D call. The V gene's germline CDR1 is SGHKS and CDR2 YYEKEE (reference sequence). The CDR3 consists of 12 residues. Trimming took off 1 base at V and 5 bases at J, with 6 bases between the two ends. The CDR3 bases are TGTGCCAGCAGCTTGTTAGAGGAGACCCAGTACTTC. It yields the protein CASSLLEETQYF.

As concerns this clonotype: This may be a read error: a much more frequent sequence differs by one nucleotide. V is TRBV10-3 and J is TRBJ2-6; possible D gene TRBD1, 5 bases. Germline loops: CDR1 ENHRY, CDR2 SYGVKD. This CDR3 is 17 amino acids long. The CDR3 protein is CAISEGRRGSGANVPTF. For the CDR3, the DNA is TGTGCCATCAGTGAGGGACGAAGAGGCTCTGGGGCCAACGTCCCGACTTTC.

This clonotype was observed many times. This chain joins TRBV7-8 and TRBJ1-6; the D gene is possibly TRBD1 (6 bases). The V gene lost 2 bases and the J gene lost 13 bases, with 9 bases spanning the gap. Germline V lookup: CDR1 SGHVS, CDR2 FQNEAQ. The CDR3 runs to 12 residues. Here the CDR3 reads CASSLIGGPLHF. For the CDR3, the DNA is TGTGCCAGCAGCTTAATAGGGGGGCCCCTCCACTTT.

This clonotype was counted at least ten times. The rearrangement uses TRBV4-1 and TRBJ2-7, with D perhaps being TRBD1 or TRBD2 (5 bases each). The CDR3 has 15 residues. Germline V gene data show CDR1 as MGHRA and CDR2 as YSYEKL. V was pared by 2 bases and J by 0 bases, with 11 bases between. The CDR3 is CASSQTGGSSYEQYF. The CDR3 DNA reads TGCGCCAGCAGCCAAACTGGGGGAAGCTCCTACGAGCAGTACTTC.

This clonotype has a count of ten or more. The chain couples TRBV20-1 to TRBJ2-7; TRBD2 is a possible D gene (6 bases). CDR1 and CDR2 from the germline V gene are DFQATT and SNEGSKA (reference sequence). This CDR3 is 12 amino acids long. Trimming took off 3 bases at V and 3 bases at J, with 9 bases between the two ends. The CDR3 spells CSASGSNYEQYF. The CDR3 DNA follows: TGCAGTGCTAGCGGGAGCAACTACGAGCAGTACTTC.

The chain joins TRBV19 to TRBJ2-1; D is unresolved. The germline V gene has CDR1 LNHDA and CDR2 SQIVND (reference sequence). This CDR3 spans 11 amino acids. V dropped 6 bases and J dropped 4 bases, with 4 bases sitting between them. CDR3 bases: TGTGCCAGTAGGATTTACAATGAGCAGTTCTTC. The encoded protein is CASRIYNEQFF.

This clonotype has a count of ten or more. This chain uses TRBV7-2 with TRBJ1-1, with 8 bases fitting TRBD1. Looked up from germline, CDR1 is SGHTA and CDR2 is FQGNSA. J was trimmed by 9 bases and V by 4 bases; bases with no gene match: 10. This CDR3 has 14 residues. CDR3 loop: CASSSGGTGLKAFF. The CDR3 nucleotides read TGTGCCAGCAGCTCGGGGGGGACAGGACTAAAAGCTTTCTTT.

In this sample, this clonotype turned up many times. This rearrangement joins TRBV28 to TRBJ1-5; D not certain. This CDR3 has 15 residues. Deletions cut 3 bases from V and 0 bases from J, with 9 bases between. Germline V gene data show CDR1 as MDHEN and CDR2 as SYDVKM. The CDR3 nucleotides are TGTGCCAGCAGTTTCGTTGGAAATAGCAATCAGCCCCAGCATTTT. It codes for CASSFVGNSNQPQHF.

The chain carries TRBV7-2 and TRBJ2-1; perhaps TRBD1 as D (6 bases). The ends were cut back, 2 bases at V and 8 bases at J, with 16 bases in the middle. The CDR3 spans 15 residues. The germline CDR1 and CDR2 sequences are SGHTA and FQGNSA. The CDR3 spells CASSLRGIGGHEQFF. DNA for the CDR3: TGTGCCAGCAGCTTAAGGGGGATAGGCGGCCATGAGCAGTTCTTC.

This clonotype was counted ten times or more. CDR3 nucleotides: TGTGCCAGCGGGGTGGTTAAAGGGTACGAGCAGTACTTC. Its protein product is CASGVVKGYEQYF. The chain recombines TRBV2 with TRBJ2-7; no clear D. V lost 8 bases and J lost 4, with 15 bases in between. CDR1 and CDR2 from the germline V gene are SNHLY and FYNNEI. This CDR3 contains 13 residues.

In this sample, this clonotype turned up once. CDR3 DNA: TGTGCCAGCAGTGAAGCGGCGCTAGCCATGAACACCGGGGAGCTGTTTTTT. Translation: CASSEAALAMNTGELFF. The chain joins TRBV2 to TRBJ2-2, with D maybe TRBD2 (5 bases). This CDR3 comprises 17 residues. Germline V gives CDR1 SNHLY, CDR2 FYNNEI. V lost 0 bases, J lost 1 base, and 12 bases lay in between.

This clonotype was picked up many times. The chain has TRBV19 and TRBJ2-3; D is unresolved. Per the germline V gene, CDR1 is LNHDA and CDR2 is SQIVND (reference sequence). This CDR3 is built from 13 residues. V was cut by 8 bases and J by 2 bases, with 11 bases left in between. CDR3 in DNA: TGTGCCAGTTCCTTAGCAGACACAGATACGCAGTATTTT. Protein product: CASSLADTDTQYF.

Ten or more counts support this clonotype. V usage is TRBV6-1 and J usage is TRBJ1-4; the match to TRBD1 covers 9 bases. CDR3 length: 14 amino acids. Germline CDR1 reads MNHNS; CDR2 reads SASEGT. The V and J ends lost 7 bases and 5 bases, in that order; junction bases with no gene match: 5. The CDR3 DNA follows: TGTGCCAGCAAGACAGACAGGGGGAATGAAAAACTGTTTTTT. Amino acids: CASKTDRGNEKLFF.

This clonotype was detected many times. This chain links TRBV11-2 with TRBJ2-5, with TRBD2 matching over 8 bases. Looked up from germline, CDR1 is SGHAT and CDR2 is FQNNGV. The trim removed 1 base at V and 5 bases at J, leaving 12 bases unmatched. The CDR3 consists of 17 residues. The chain's CDR3 is CASSLVVDSGRGETQYF. CDR3 bases: TGTGCCAGCAGCTTAGTAGTCGACAGCGGGAGAGGGGAGACCCAGTACTTC.

The sample holds a few counts of this clonotype. The rearrangement joins TRBV6-2 or TRBV6-3 to TRBJ2-1; 7 nucleotides agree with TRBD2. The germline V gene encodes CDR1 MNHEY and CDR2 SVGEGT. J gave up 10 bases and V 4 bases, and 7 bases lay outside the gene matches. This CDR3 has 13 residues. CDR3 loop: CASSFDERDEQFF. The CDR3 coding sequence is TGTGCCAGCAGTTTTGACGAGCGGGACGAGCAGTTCTTC.